These 26 T cell receptor beta chains were all obtained from the same sample, sequenced in a study of shared clonotypes between healthy human individuals. Generated by immunoSEQ multiplex PCR, the TCRdb table keeps only in-frame clones and is missing some. This repertoire shows around 320,000 clones, around 86% found once; its top ten account for 16%. Sequenced input: memory CD8+ T cells sorted from blood. Subset meaning: CD45RO+ cells pooled with CCR7-negative TemRA cells. Receptor source: a man younger than 30 in good health.

V gene TRBV15 combines with J gene TRBJ2-4; D is ambiguous. Between the trimmed V and J ends, which lost 0 bases and 5 bases, there was a span of 5 bases. The germline V gene encodes CDR1 LNHNV and CDR2 YYDKDF (reference sequence). There are 13 residues in the CDR3. CDR3 protein: CATSRDWENIQYF. CDR3 nucleotide sequence: TGTGCCACCAGCAGAGATTGGGAAAACATTCAGTACTTC. Full variable domain (rest looked up from reference TRBV15 and TRBJ2-4): DAMVIQNPRYQVTQFGKPVTLSCSQTLNHNVMYWYQQKSSQAPKLLFHYYDKDFNNEADTPDNFQSRRPNTSFCFLDIRSPGLGDTAMYLCATSRDWENIQYFGAGTRLSVL.

The gene calls are TRBV5-1 and TRBJ1-2, with TRBD1 as a possible D gene (5 bases). The CDR3 sequence is 12 residues long. V lost 5 bases, J lost 4 bases, and 9 bases lay in between. The germline CDR1 and CDR2 sequences are SGHRS and YFSETQ. The CDR3: CASRGPVYGYTF. In nucleotides, the CDR3 is TGCGCCAGCAGGGGACCGGTCTATGGCTACACCTTC.

The CDR3 spells CASSLAAGWETQYF. DNA for the CDR3: TGTGCCAGCAGCTTAGCGGCAGGGTGGGAGACCCAGTACTTC. The V gene is TRBV7-9, the J gene TRBJ2-5; D perhaps matches TRBD1 (5 bases). Trimming removed 0 bases from V and 5 bases from J, with 10 bases in between. The length of the CDR3 is 14 residues. Germline-derived CDR1 and CDR2 are SEHNR and FQNEAQ (reference sequence). Full variable domain (rest looked up from reference TRBV7-9 and TRBJ2-5): DTGVSQNPRHKITKRGQNVTFRCDPISEHNRLYWYRQTLGQGPEFLTYFQNEAQLEKSRLLSDRFSAERPKGSFSTLEIQRTEQGDSAMYLCASSLAAGWETQYFGPGTRLLVL.

This rearrangement joins TRBV7-6 to TRBJ2-7; D not certain. The CDR3 is 14 amino acids. Germline V gene lookup returns CDR1 SGHVS and CDR2 FNYEAQ. Trimming shortened V by 1 base and J by 3 bases, and 10 bases separated the two germline ends. The CDR3: CASSLGPDVYEQYF. For the CDR3, the DNA is TGTGCCAGCAGCTTAGGGCCGGACGTCTACGAGCAGTACTTC.

The DNA of the CDR3 is TGTGCCAGCAGTTTATCGGGGGGAATTGGCTACACCTTC. It yields the protein CASSLSGGIGYTF. The chain is built from TRBV27 and TRBJ1-2, with D possibly being TRBD1 (5 bases). Trimming pared 0 bases from V and 7 bases from J, leaving 9 bases between. The CDR3 extends over 13 amino acids. Looked up from germline, CDR1 is MNHEY and CDR2 is SMNVEV (reference sequence).

This sequence joins TRBV4-1 and TRBJ2-3; 7 bases map to TRBD2. V gave up 0 bases and J gave up 1 base; unmatched junction bases: 10. The CDR3 length is 18 residues. CDR1 and CDR2 from the germline V gene are MGHRA and YSYEKL. The CDR3: CASSQDAPSLAGTDTQYF. The CDR3, as DNA: TGCGCCAGCAGCCAAGATGCGCCCTCGCTAGCGGGCACAGATACGCAGTATTTT.

This clone was picked up one time. This sequence joins TRBV27 and TRBJ1-2; TRBD1 is a possible D gene (6 bases). The CDR3 length is 12 residues. Germline lookup yields CDR1 MNHEY and CDR2 SMNVEV (reference sequence). V lost 7 bases, J lost 4 bases, and 10 bases lay in between. In DNA, the CDR3 is TGTGCCAGCAAGGACAGATTCTATGGCTACACCTTC. This sequence encodes CASKDRFYGYTF.

The chain has TRBV2 and TRBJ1-1; tentatively, D is TRBD1 (5 bases). Trimming left V 8 bases short and J 3 bases short, with 16 bases between. This CDR3 has 14 amino acids. The V gene's germline CDR1 is SNHLY and CDR2 FYNNEI. Here the CDR3 DNA reads TGTGCCAGCTTACACCGGGACTTCTACACTGAAGCTTTCTTT. It encodes CASLHRDFYTEAFF. The variable domain in full, completed from reference TRBV2 and TRBJ1-1, reads EPEVTQTPSHQVTQMGQEVILRCVPISNHLYFYWYRQILGQKVEFLVSFYNNEISEKSEIFDDQFSVERPDGSNFTLKIRSTKLEDSAMYFCASLHRDFYTEAFFGQGTRLTVV.

The V call is TRBV11-3, the J call TRBJ2-1; no definite D call. This CDR3 region has 11 residues. V gave up 3 bases and J gave up 8 bases, with 5 bases separating them. CDR1 is SGHNT, CDR2 YENEEA, per germline. For the CDR3, the DNA is TGTGCCAGCAGCTTTAGTGATGAGCAGTTCTTC. As protein: CASSFSDEQFF.

V and J are TRBV11-2 and TRBJ2-7, with D possibly matching TRBD2 (5 bases). Trimming shortened V by 5 bases and J by 2 bases, and 10 bases separated the two germline ends. CDR3 size: 13 residues. Germline V CDR1 and CDR2: SGHAT, FQNNGV. CDR3 sequence (DNA): TGTGCCAGCAGCCAAGGACTGACCTACGAGCAGTACTTC. It yields the protein CASSQGLTYEQYF. Supplemented by reference TRBV11-2 and TRBJ2-7, the full variable domain reads EAGVAQSPRYKIIEKRQSVAFWCNPISGHATLYWYQQILGQGPKLLIQFQNNGVVDDSQLPKDRFSAERLKGVDSTLKIQPAKLEDSAVYLCASSQGLTYEQYFGPGTRLTVT.

This clone was observed a single time. The rearrangement links TRBV4-1 to TRBJ2-1; 8 nucleotides agree with TRBD2. Losses at the gene ends were 2 bases for V and 10 bases for J; bases not matched to a gene: 7. The CDR3 spans 14 residues. The germline CDR1 and CDR2 sequences are MGHRA and YSYEKL. In DNA form, the CDR3 reads TGCGCCAGCAGCCAACGGGGGGGATTCGGCGAGCAGTTCTTC. Amino acids: CASSQRGGFGEQFF.

The V call is TRBV5-4, the J call TRBJ2-1, with 7 positions matching TRBD1. With V trimmed by 4 bases and J by 3 bases, 7 bases remained unmatched. This CDR3 contains 15 residues. Germline assignment: CDR1 SGHNT and CDR2 YYREEE (reference sequence). For the CDR3, the DNA is TGTGCCAGCAGCGGACAGGAAAGTAACTACAATGAGCAGTTCTTC. This codes for CASSGQESNYNEQFF.

This chain uses TRBV11-2 with TRBJ2-7, with a weak D call TRBD1 (5 bases). Trimming took off 7 bases at V and 2 bases at J, with 9 bases between the two ends. This CDR3 is 12 amino acids long. Germline V gene data show CDR1 as SGHAT and CDR2 as FQNNGV. The CDR3 DNA reads TGTGCCAGCACCTTGGACACCTACGAGCAGTACTTC. It yields the protein CASTLDTYEQYF.

The chain is built from TRBV7-9 and TRBJ1-2, with D uncertain. The CDR3 runs 14 residues. Germline CDR1 and CDR2: SEHNR and FQNEAQ (reference sequence). V was cut by 5 bases and J by 5 bases, with 15 bases left in between. In DNA form, the CDR3 reads TGTGCCAGCAGCCCCCTCCCCGTATGGTATGGCTACACCTTC. This encodes CASSPLPVWYGYTF.

The V and J genes are TRBV10-3 and TRBJ1-5, with a tentative D call TRBD1 (6 bases). Germline-derived CDR1 and CDR2 are ENHRY and SYGVKD. Trimming left V 6 bases short and J 0 bases short, with 15 bases between. The CDR3 spans 16 residues. The DNA of the CDR3 is TGTGCCATCAGCGAGGGGGGCATTTATAGCAATCAGCCCCAGCATTTT. Translating it yields CAISEGGIYSNQPQHF.

The chain recombines TRBV19 with TRBJ2-2, with 9 bases matching TRBD2. CDR3 length: 15 amino acids. Germline assignment: CDR1 LNHDA and CDR2 SQIVND (reference sequence). The trim removed 3 bases at V and 8 bases at J, leaving 7 bases unmatched. CDR3 bases: TGTGCCAGTAGTATGAAGGCCGGACTAGCGGGGGAGCTGTTTTTT. Protein sequence: CASSMKAGLAGELFF. Full variable domain (rest looked up from reference TRBV19 and TRBJ2-2): DGGITQSPKYLFRKEGQNVTLSCEQNLNHDAMYWYRQDPGQGLRLIYYSQIVNDFQKGDIAEGYSVSREKKESFPLTVTSAQKNPTAFYLCASSMKAGLAGELFFGEGSRLTVL.

The rearrangement uses TRBV5-1 and TRBJ2-5; D is unresolved. The CDR3 contains 15 residues. Trimming took off 4 bases at V and 2 bases at J, with 15 bases between the two ends. CDR1 is SGHRS and CDR2 is YFSETQ in the germline V gene. CDR3 DNA: TGCGCCAGCAGCCCCGGTTACATAAAGCAAGAGACCCAGTACTTC. Encoded protein: CASSPGYIKQETQYF.

This clone was counted a single time. This CDR3 is CASSLLAGRHYEQYF. CDR3 nucleotides: TGTGCCAGCAGTTTATTAGCGGGTCGTCACTACGAGCAGTACTTC. The chain uses TRBV27 and TRBJ2-7, with 7 bases matching TRBD2. The CDR3 has 15 residues. Germline assignment: CDR1 MNHEY and CDR2 SMNVEV (reference sequence). The V and J ends lost 1 base and 3 bases, in that order; junction bases with no gene match: 6.

This clone appeared once. The chain joins TRBV5-4 to TRBJ2-7; D gene ambiguous. V gave up 2 bases and J gave up 0 bases, with 9 bases separating them. Germline values: CDR1 SGHNT, CDR2 YYREEE (reference sequence). There are 14 residues in the CDR3. The CDR3 DNA follows: TGTGCCAGCAGCTTAGGTCTCCACTCCTACGAGCAGTACTTC. This sequence encodes CASSLGLHSYEQYF.

The rearrangement joins TRBV30 to TRBJ1-2; tentatively, D is TRBD1 (5 bases). The CDR3 has 15 residues. The V gene lost 8 bases and the J gene lost 0 bases, with 19 bases spanning the gap. From germline, CDR1 is GTSNPN and CDR2 SVGIG (reference sequence). The CDR3 DNA is TGTGCCCACCGTGACAAGGGGCGAACTAACTATGGCTACACCTTC. Translation gives CAHRDKGRTNYGYTF.

CDR3 DNA: TGTGCCAGCAGTGGGGACATCTATTCCTACGAGCAGTACTTC. This encodes CASSGDIYSYEQYF. The chain combines TRBV9 with TRBJ2-7; D might be TRBD1 (6 bases). This CDR3 contains 14 residues. Germline V gene sequence: CDR1 SGDLS, CDR2 YYNGEE. Trimming pared 5 bases from V and 1 base from J, leaving 13 bases between.

The J gene is TRBJ2-5, the V gene TRBV7-9, with a weak D call TRBD1 (6 bases). This CDR3 has 18 residues. Germline lookup yields CDR1 SEHNR and CDR2 FQNEAQ (reference sequence). Trimming left V 1 base short and J 2 bases short, with 20 bases between. This CDR3 is CASSLVGDWGRPQETQYF. For the CDR3, the DNA is TGTGCCAGCAGCTTAGTAGGAGACTGGGGGCGTCCACAAGAGACCCAGTACTTC.

The rearrangement links TRBV7-9 to TRBJ2-7, with 7 bases fitting TRBD2. Germline loops: CDR1 SEHNR, CDR2 FQNEAQ (reference sequence). This CDR3 has 14 amino acids. V shed 5 bases, J shed 5 bases, and the junction held 9 bases outside the gene matches. This CDR3 reads CASSAASTSDEQYF. The CDR3 nucleotides are TGTGCCAGCAGCGCCGCGTCCACTAGCGACGAGCAGTACTTC.

The genes are TRBV10-3 and TRBJ1-3; D gene uncertain. The germline V and J ends were trimmed by 4 bases and 0 bases, with 13 bases remaining between them. Per the germline V gene, CDR1 is ENHRY and CDR2 is SYGVKD. The CDR3 loop spans 16 amino acids. DNA of the CDR3: TGTGCCATCAGTGCAACGAGCCCAGTCTCTGGAAACACCATATATTTT. Amino acid sequence: CAISATSPVSGNTIYF.

The chain uses TRBV21-1 and TRBJ2-7; the DNA was not used to check the table's D call, TRBD2. TRBV21-1 is recorded as a pseudogene. This CDR3 is 18 amino acids long. CDR3 protein: CASSIGGLGLAGANEQYF. The CDR3 nucleotides read TGTGCCAGCAGCATAGGGGGCCTAGGACTAGCGGGAGCGAACGAGCAGTACTTC.

The rearrangement uses TRBV7-6 and TRBJ2-7; 8 bases match TRBD1. Germline CDR1 and CDR2: SGHVS and FNYEAQ. With 5 bases clipped from V and 7 bases from J, the junction kept 13 bases outside the gene matches. The CDR3 covers 15 residues. CDR3 in DNA: TGTGCCAGCAGCCTTGGGGGACAGGCCATGCGAGAGCAGTACTTC. This gives the protein CASSLGGQAMREQYF.